The clone carrying this T cell receptor beta chain has just a few counts. The entry originates in a study of blood T cells in healthy people across ages. Study overall: Capturing about one barcoded beta molecule per two T cells was achieved by template switching.

Germline CDR1 MDHEN, CDR2 SYDVKM. The CDR3 extends over 13 amino acids. The ends were cut back, 7 bases at V and 5 bases at J, with 12 bases in the middle. It was with a sample-barcoded 5' primer and a J-beta primer mix that a second PCR of about 6 to 12 cycles was run. Using its own MiXCR run on the 5' RACE reads, TCRdb lists one record per CDR3 protein. The table shows under 800,000 distinct CDR3 sequences, with around 20% occurring only once. The chain combines TRBV28 with TRBJ2-1; no firm D call. The TCR was taken from a man aged 65 to 79 in good health. Sequencing was carried out using blood. CDR3 protein: CASNQDKHNEQFF. The CDR3 nucleotides are TGTGCCAGCAATCAAGACAAACACAATGAGCAGTTCTTC.